The text below deals with one T cell receptor (beta chain). This clonotype was observed a few times. It has no known antigen specificity. One base away there is no much larger clone; base qualities are not given. Spanning cysteine to phenylalanine, the CDR3 consists of 14 amino acids. Just the 42-base CDR3 DNA is kept, in frame starting at base 1. CDR1 and CDR2, looked up from the germline V gene (reference sequence), are DFQATT and SNEGSKA. V is reduced by 5 bases and J by 2 bases, leaving a spacing of 16 bases between them. This sample was taken from a study of spatial heterogeneity in lung cancer (dated by TCRdb to between 2019 and 2020). Some background on the complete study: The donors were more than 65 patients from the lung TRACERx cohort who had early-stage, untreated non-small cell lung cancer. Follow-up PBMC samples were sequenced whenever available, and the median time to follow-up was roughly two years after resection. More beta-chain than alpha-chain transcripts were consistently detected, likely reflecting higher beta-chain transcript abundance. In the raw uncorrected reads, each unique combination of TCR and UMI appeared more than ten times on average. In non-small cell lung cancer, the study made a quantitative comparison of TCR alpha and beta repertoires among multiple tumor regions, matched nontumor lung and blood. Nonsynonymous mutation counts, determined by whole-exome sequencing of tumor tissue, were related to TCR repertoire features. Both alpha and beta chains were TCR-sequenced in around 230 tumor regions, around 64 matched nontumor lung samples and approximately 50 PBMC samples obtained at surgery.

General findings and caveats noted by the study authors: Additional single-cell paired TCR alpha and beta sequencing was considered necessary to confirm, at a functional level, the hypothesis that regional TCRs recognize regional mutations. Ubiquitous expanded tumor TCRs showed up in blood more often at tumor resection than at routine follow-up. Only 14 patients were included in comparisons of baseline and follow-up blood repertoires.

Interpreted using the paper, the time point label stands for: blood at routine non-recurrence follow-up after resection. TCR sequencing used whole RNA extracted from tumor and nontumor lung tissue, or from cryopreserved PBMC samples, without cell sorting. Only patients for whom sufficient RNA was available from at least two tumor regions were selected for TCR sequencing. Library method: 5' RACE. The sample was run on a NextSeq 500. The TCR library protocol attached a unique molecular identifier to each TCR cDNA molecule to allow correction of PCR and sequencing errors. Per the source publication's procedure: TCR identification, UMI-based error correction and CDR3 extraction were performed with Decombinator tools. TCRs above a frequency of 2 per 1,000, corresponding to the top 1% of the tumor frequency distribution, were defined as expanded. Renyi diversity was calculated using the R vegan package after each repertoire was subsampled 100 times to 5,000 TCRs. CDR3 similarity networks were constructed using string-kernel similarity of amino acid triplets, with links drawn between CDR3s whose pairwise similarity was above 0.82. The public reads were reanalyzed by TCRdb: fastp trimming at Q25, MiXCR alignment, in-frame beta chains only. CDR3 protein sequences are deduplicated, and each keeps its most common genes and DNA. It is TCRdb's table, rather than the study itself, that gives the V and J calls and clone size. The sample table lists some 120,000 distinct CDR3 sequences, about 12% of them with a count of one. Of the sample, 16% falls within the top ten clones.

Source: PBMCs, taken at follow-up. This TCR was recovered from a male donor with early-stage non-small cell lung cancer. The sequence links TRBV20-1 to TRBJ2-7, with a weak D call of TRBD1 (6 bases match). In nucleotides, the sequence is TGCAGTGCTGACTCAGGGGTCATTCCCTACGAGCAGTACTTC. Its translation is CSADSGVIPYEQYF.